This T cell receptor (beta chain) was sequenced for a study of blood T cell repertoires in COVID-19. The overall study: Acute and convalescent COVID-19 samples came from the United States, Italy and Spain. T cells, B-cell-depleted T cells, or PBMCs provided the cDNA or gDNA that served as material.

Authors' methods: Nucleated cell number was recorded as an estimate derived from reference gene primer amplification. Profiling relied on immunoSEQ multiplex PCR, and the TCRdb table lists in-frame clones only, not all of them. V and J calls and clone size are as listed in that table; D and trimming were resolved from the DNA. Counted here are tens of thousands of clones, 60% to 85% occurring once; the ten biggest clones make up approximately 51%. This CDR3 has 14 residues. Germline CDR1 MRHNA, CDR2 SNTAGT. The germline V and J ends were trimmed by 2 bases and 3 bases, with 7 bases remaining between them.

The chain has TRBV6-4 and TRBJ2-2, with D perhaps matching TRBD1 (6 bases). The TCR was taken from a human donor in a cohort sampled during active COVID-19. Material: peripheral blood. The CDR3 protein is CASSDDRHTGELFF. The CDR3 region has the DNA TGTGCCAGCAGTGACGACAGGCACACCGGGGAGCTGTTTTTT.